This TCR beta chain appears in the sequencing data of a study of cytomegalovirus exposure and HLA in healthy donors. V was clipped by 4 bases and J by 6 bases, with 10 bases between them. This CDR3 contains 12 residues. Per the germline V gene, CDR1 is SGHRS and CDR2 is YFSETQ. Researchers ran the PCR with 60 Vbeta and 13 Jbeta primers. Data came from immunoSEQ multiplex PCR; TCRdb stores just in-frame clones and leaves some out. Of over 130,000 clones in the sample, 88% were seen once. This clone came up once. Each donor's status was that of a healthy bone marrow donor. The study sampled nominally healthy donors, though unrecorded immune exposures were likely.

The V gene is TRBV5-1, the J gene TRBJ1-1, with D tentatively TRBD1 (5 bases). Sequences were obtained from PBMCs. The clonotype comes from a woman between 40 and 55 years old in good health and CMV-seronegative. The CDR3 region is CASSAQGAEAFF. In nucleotides, the CDR3 is TGCGCCAGCAGCGCGCAGGGTGCTGAAGCTTTCTTT.